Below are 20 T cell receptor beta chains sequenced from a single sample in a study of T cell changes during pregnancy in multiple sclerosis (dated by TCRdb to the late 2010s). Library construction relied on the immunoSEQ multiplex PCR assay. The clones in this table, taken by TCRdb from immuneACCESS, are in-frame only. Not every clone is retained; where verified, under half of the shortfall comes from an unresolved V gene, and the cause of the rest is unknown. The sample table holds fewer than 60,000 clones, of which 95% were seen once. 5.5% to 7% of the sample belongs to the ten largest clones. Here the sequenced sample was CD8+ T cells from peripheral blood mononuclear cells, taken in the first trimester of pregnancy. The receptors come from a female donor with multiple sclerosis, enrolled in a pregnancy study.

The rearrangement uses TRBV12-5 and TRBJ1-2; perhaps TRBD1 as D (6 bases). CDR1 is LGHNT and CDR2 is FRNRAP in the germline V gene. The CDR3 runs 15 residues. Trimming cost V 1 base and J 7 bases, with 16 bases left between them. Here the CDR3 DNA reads TGTGCTAGTGGTTTGGGTACAGGGAAGGGGTCTGGCTACACCTTC. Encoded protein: CASGLGTGKGSGYTF. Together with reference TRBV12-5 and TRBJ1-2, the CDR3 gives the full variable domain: DARVTQTPRHKVTEMGQEVTMRCQPILGHNTVFWYRQTMMQGLELLAYFRNRAPLDDSGMPKDRFSAEMPDATLATLKIQPSEPRDSAVYFCASGLGTGKGSGYTFGSGTRLTVV.

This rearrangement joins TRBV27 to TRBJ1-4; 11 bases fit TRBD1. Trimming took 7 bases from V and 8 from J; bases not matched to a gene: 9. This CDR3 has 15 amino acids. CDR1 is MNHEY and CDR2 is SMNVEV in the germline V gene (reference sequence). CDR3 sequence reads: CASTGTGGLGEKLFF. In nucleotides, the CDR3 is TGTGCCAGCACCGGGACAGGGGGTCTCGGCGAAAAACTGTTTTTT.

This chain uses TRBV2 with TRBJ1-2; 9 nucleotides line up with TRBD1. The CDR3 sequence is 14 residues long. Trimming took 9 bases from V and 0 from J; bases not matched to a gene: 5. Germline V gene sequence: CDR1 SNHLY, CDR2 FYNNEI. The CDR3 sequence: CASAGTGTNYGYTF. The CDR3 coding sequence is TGTGCCAGTGCCGGGACAGGGACTAACTATGGCTACACCTTC.

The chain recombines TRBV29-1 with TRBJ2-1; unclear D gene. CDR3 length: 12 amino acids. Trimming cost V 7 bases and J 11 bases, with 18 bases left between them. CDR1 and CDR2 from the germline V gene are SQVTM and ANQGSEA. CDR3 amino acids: CSAPGFSSQQFF. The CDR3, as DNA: TGCAGCGCGCCCGGGTTTTCGAGCCAGCAGTTCTTC.

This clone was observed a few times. This CDR3 reads CASSSTLAIGDEQYF. The CDR3 DNA is TGTGCCAGCAGCTCCACACTAGCGATCGGCGACGAGCAGTACTTC. V and J are TRBV7-9 and TRBJ2-7, with TRBD2 identical over 7 bases. Trimming cost V 4 bases and J 5 bases; bases outside gene matches: 11. The CDR3 consists of 15 residues. The germline V gene has CDR1 SEHNR and CDR2 FQNEAQ (reference sequence).

The CDR3: CASSQGAGVGAEAFF. The CDR3 DNA reads TGTGCCAGCAGCCAAGGAGCAGGGGTTGGGGCTGAAGCTTTCTTT. J is TRBJ1-1 and V is TRBV4-2; TRBD1 might be the D (6 bases). CDR1 and CDR2 from the germline V gene are LGHNA and YNFKEQ. This CDR3 is built from 15 residues. Trimming removed 1 base at V and 6 bases at J, with 15 bases between.

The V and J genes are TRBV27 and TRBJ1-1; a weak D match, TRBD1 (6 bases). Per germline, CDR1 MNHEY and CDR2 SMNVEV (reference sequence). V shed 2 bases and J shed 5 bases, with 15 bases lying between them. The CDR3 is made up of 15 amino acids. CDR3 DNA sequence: TGTGCCAGCAGTTTAGGGGGTGGGGGCGGGACTGAAGCTTTCTTT. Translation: CASSLGGGGGTEAFF.

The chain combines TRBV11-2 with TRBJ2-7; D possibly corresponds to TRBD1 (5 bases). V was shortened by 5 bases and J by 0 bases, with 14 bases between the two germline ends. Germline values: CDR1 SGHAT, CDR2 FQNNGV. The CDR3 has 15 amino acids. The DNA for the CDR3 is TGTGCCAGCAGCCAAGAAGGGGCGCCCTCCTACGAGCAGTACTTC. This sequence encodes CASSQEGAPSYEQYF.

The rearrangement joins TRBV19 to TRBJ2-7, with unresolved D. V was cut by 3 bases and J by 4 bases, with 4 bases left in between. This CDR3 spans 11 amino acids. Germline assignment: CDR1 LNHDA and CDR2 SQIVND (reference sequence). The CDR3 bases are TGTGCCAGTAGTATCGGGTACGAGCAGTACTTC. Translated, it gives CASSIGYEQYF.

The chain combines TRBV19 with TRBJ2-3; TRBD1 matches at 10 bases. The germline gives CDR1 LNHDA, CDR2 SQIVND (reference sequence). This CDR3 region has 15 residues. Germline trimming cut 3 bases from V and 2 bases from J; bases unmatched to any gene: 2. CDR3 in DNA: TGTGCCAGTAGTATCGGGACAGGGGTCACAGATACGCAGTATTTT. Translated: CASSIGTGVTDTQYF.

The CDR3 region has the DNA TGTGCCAGCAGACCCGACGCAGGGGACGAGCAGTACTTC. Translated, it gives CASRPDAGDEQYF. The chain carries TRBV28 and TRBJ2-7, with D possibly matching TRBD1 (6 bases). From germline, CDR1 is MDHEN and CDR2 SYDVKM. Trimming cost V 6 bases and J 5 bases, with 14 bases left between them. CDR3 length: 13 residues.

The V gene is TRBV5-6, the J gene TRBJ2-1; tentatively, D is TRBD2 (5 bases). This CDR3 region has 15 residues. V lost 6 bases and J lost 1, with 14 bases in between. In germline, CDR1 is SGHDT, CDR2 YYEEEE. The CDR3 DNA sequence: TGTGCCAGCATCCAGGACTCCTTTTCCTACAATGAGCAGTTCTTC. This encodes CASIQDSFSYNEQFF.

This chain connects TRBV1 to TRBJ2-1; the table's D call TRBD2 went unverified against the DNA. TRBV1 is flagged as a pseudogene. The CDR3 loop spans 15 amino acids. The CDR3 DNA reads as TGCACCAGCAGCCAATATGACGGGAGCGTCGATGAGCAGTTCTTC. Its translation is CTSSQYDGSVDEQFF.

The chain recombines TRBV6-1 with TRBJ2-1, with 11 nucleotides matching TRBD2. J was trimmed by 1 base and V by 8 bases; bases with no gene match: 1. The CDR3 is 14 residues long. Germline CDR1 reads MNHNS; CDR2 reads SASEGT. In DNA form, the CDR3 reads TGTGCCAGCGGGACTAGCGGTTCCTACAATGAGCAGTTCTTC. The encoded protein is CASGTSGSYNEQFF.

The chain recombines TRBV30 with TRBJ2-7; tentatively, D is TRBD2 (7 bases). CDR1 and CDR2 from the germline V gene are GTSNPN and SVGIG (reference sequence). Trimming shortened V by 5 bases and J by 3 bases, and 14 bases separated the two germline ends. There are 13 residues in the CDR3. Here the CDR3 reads CAWEGGTFYEQYF. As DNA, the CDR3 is TGTGCCTGGGAGGGAGGGACATTCTACGAGCAGTACTTC.

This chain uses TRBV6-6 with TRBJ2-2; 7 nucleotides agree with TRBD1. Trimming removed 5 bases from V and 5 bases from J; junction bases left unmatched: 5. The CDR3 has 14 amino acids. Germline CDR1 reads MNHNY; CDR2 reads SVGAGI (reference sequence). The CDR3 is CASSRTGVTGELFF. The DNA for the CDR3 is TGTGCCAGCAGTAGGACAGGAGTAACCGGGGAGCTGTTTTTT.

CDR3 in amino acids: CASSLGAIRGGEKLFF. CDR3 coding DNA: TGCGCCAGCAGCTTGGGCGCTATTCGAGGGGGTGAAAAACTGTTTTTT. The chain carries TRBV5-1 and TRBJ1-4, with D perhaps matching TRBD1 (6 bases). The germline V and J ends were trimmed by 0 bases and 7 bases, with 16 bases remaining between them. The CDR3 is 16 residues long. Germline lookup yields CDR1 SGHRS and CDR2 YFSETQ.

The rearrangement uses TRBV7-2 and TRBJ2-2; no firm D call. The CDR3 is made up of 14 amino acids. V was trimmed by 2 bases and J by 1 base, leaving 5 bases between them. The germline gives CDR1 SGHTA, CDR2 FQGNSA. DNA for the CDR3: TGTGCCAGCAGCTTAAAGCGGAACACCGGGGAGCTGTTTTTT. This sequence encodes CASSLKRNTGELFF.

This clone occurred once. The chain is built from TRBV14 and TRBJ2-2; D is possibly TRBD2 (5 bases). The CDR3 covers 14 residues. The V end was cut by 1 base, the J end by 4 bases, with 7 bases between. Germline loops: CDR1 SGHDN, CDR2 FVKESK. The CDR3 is CASSQGGSTGELFF. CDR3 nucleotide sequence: TGTGCCAGCAGCCAAGGAGGGAGCACCGGGGAGCTGTTTTTT.

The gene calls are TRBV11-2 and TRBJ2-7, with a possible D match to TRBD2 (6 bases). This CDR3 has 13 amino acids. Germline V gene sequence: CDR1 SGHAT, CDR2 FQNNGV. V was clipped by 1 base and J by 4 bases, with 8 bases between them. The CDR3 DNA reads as TGTGCCAGCAGCTTAGGGGGGGAGTACGAGCAGTACTTC. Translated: CASSLGGEYEQYF. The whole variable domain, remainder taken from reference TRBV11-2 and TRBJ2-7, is EAGVAQSPRYKIIEKRQSVAFWCNPISGHATLYWYQQILGQGPKLLIQFQNNGVVDDSQLPKDRFSAERLKGVDSTLKIQPAKLEDSAVYLCASSLGGEYEQYFGPGTRLTVT.